The 7 T cell receptor beta chains listed next were all sequenced from one sample in a study of blood T cell repertoires in COVID-19. TCRdb keeps only in-frame clones here, not all; method: immunoSEQ multiplex PCR. Of some 250,000 clones listed, about 86% are singletons. Material for sequencing was peripheral blood. All receptors derive from a man aged 35-49 years with active or convalescent COVID-19.

The V gene is TRBV6-5, the J gene TRBJ1-2, with 7 bases aligning to TRBD1. CDR1 and CDR2 (germline): MNHEY, SVGAGI. This CDR3 is 15 amino acids long. V lost 0 bases to trimming and J lost 7 bases; unmatched junction nucleotides: 8. The DNA for the CDR3 is TGTGCCAGCAGTTACTCGAGTAAGGGGGCGGGTGGCTACACCTTC. Its protein is CASSYSSKGAGGYTF.

The chain has TRBV7-2 and TRBJ1-5; tentative D call: TRBD1 (5 bases). The CDR3 sequence is 14 residues long. The germline V and J ends were trimmed by 4 bases and 4 bases, with 11 bases remaining between them. Germline V gives CDR1 SGHTA, CDR2 FQGNSA. DNA of the CDR3: TGTGCCAGCAGCTCCCTGGGGGGAAATCAGCCCCAGCATTTT. The encoded protein is CASSSLGGNQPQHF. Drawing the rest from reference TRBV7-2 and TRBJ1-5, the complete variable domain is GAGVSQSPSNKVTEKGKDVELRCDPISGHTALYWYRQSLGQGLEFLIYFQGNSAPDKSGLPSDRFSAERTGGSVSTLTIQRTQQEDSAVYLCASSSLGGNQPQHFGDGTRLSIL.

The chain joins TRBV9 to TRBJ2-3; D is undetermined. Trimming pared 0 bases from V and 0 bases from J, leaving 8 bases between. The CDR3 covers 15 residues. CDR1 is SGDLS, CDR2 YYNGEE, per germline. The CDR3 nucleotides read TGTGCCAGCAGCGTAGATGGCTTAAGCACAGATACGCAGTATTTT. Protein sequence: CASSVDGLSTDTQYF.

The chain has TRBV30 and TRBJ2-7, with 8 bases aligning to TRBD1. Germline trimming cut 2 bases from V and 2 bases from J; bases unmatched to any gene: 2. Germline CDR1 is GTSNPN and CDR2 is SVGIG (reference sequence). This CDR3 contains 13 residues. CDR3 sequence reads: CAWSRTGPYEQYF. CDR3 nucleotide sequence: TGTGCCTGGAGTCGGACAGGGCCCTACGAGCAGTACTTC.

The V call is TRBV5-5, the J call TRBJ2-1; maybe TRBD2 (5 bases). In germline, CDR1 is SGHKS, CDR2 YYEKEE (reference sequence). Trimming left V 3 bases short and J 6 bases short, with 16 bases between. The CDR3 runs 15 residues. The CDR3 coding sequence is TGTGCCAGCAGCTGGAAGTCCCGGGAAGTCAATGAGCAGTTCTTC. Encoded protein: CASSWKSREVNEQFF.

As concerns this clone: At the DNA level, this CDR3 is encoded by other sequences in the same sample as well. This chain connects TRBV30 to TRBJ1-2; a possible D gene is TRBD1 (6 bases). This CDR3 is built from 11 residues. CDR1 is GTSNPN and CDR2 is SVGIG in the germline V gene (reference sequence). V was clipped by 0 bases and J by 8 bases, with 7 bases between them. The CDR3 reads CAWSVGGGYTF. In DNA form, the CDR3 reads TGTGCCTGGAGTGTAGGGGGAGGCTACACCTTC. Complete variable domain (other parts from reference TRBV30 and TRBJ1-2): SQTIHQWPATLVQPVGSPLSLECTVEGTSNPNLYWYRQAAGRGLQLLFYSVGIGQISSEVPQNLSASRPQDRQFILSSKKLLLSDSGFYLCAWSVGGGYTFGSGTRLTVV.

The chain recombines TRBV13 with TRBJ1-1; D is undetermined. This CDR3 has 14 amino acids. CDR1 and CDR2 (germline): PRHDT, FYEKMQ (reference sequence). With 5 bases removed from V and 3 bases from J, the gap between germline ends came to 13 bases. The CDR3 loop is CASSLRPEHTEAFF. CDR3 coding DNA: TGTGCCAGCAGCCTTCGTCCCGAGCACACTGAAGCTTTCTTT.